The next 30 T cell receptor beta chains were all read from a single sample in a study of regulatory T cells in long-lasting Graves disease. Arm-PCR of CDR3 regions with iRepertoire HTBI primers generated TCR beta libraries. Via MiXCR, TCRdb re-called the multiplex PCR reads, giving one row per CDR3 protein. The data show hundreds of thousands of distinct CDR3 sequences, more than 20% seen once. As to time point: persistent/refractory GD, antithyroid drugs over 5 years with positive TRAb. After RNA was extracted from PBMCs, the TCR library was made from it. The input for sequencing was peripheral blood mononuclear cells (PBMCs), taken when the disease was refractory, from a patient treated with antithyroid drugs. The receptors were gathered from a female donor with Graves disease.

Many counts were recorded for this clonotype. This chain links TRBV12-3 or TRBV12-4 with TRBJ1-1, with no clear D. Trimming cost V 7 bases and J 6 bases, with 18 bases left between them. The CDR3 totals 14 residues. CDR3 in amino acids: CASNVAGLSSEAFF. The CDR3 DNA reads TGTGCCAGCAATGTGGCAGGTCTATCTTCTGAAGCTTTCTTT.

This clonotype was recorded at least ten times. This rearrangement joins TRBV11-2 to TRBJ2-5, with a weak D call TRBD2 (5 bases). The length of the CDR3 is 15 residues. CDR1 is SGHAT, CDR2 FQNNGV, per germline. The V end was cut by 4 bases, the J end by 9 bases, with 21 bases between. CDR3 in amino acids: CASSSTAVSRGAQYF. Here the CDR3 DNA reads TGTGCCAGCAGCTCCACAGCGGTGAGCCGGGGTGCCCAGTACTTC. The full variable domain, rest sourced from reference TRBV11-2 and TRBJ2-5, is EAGVAQSPRYKIIEKRQSVAFWCNPISGHATLYWYQQILGQGPKLLIQFQNNGVVDDSQLPKDRFSAERLKGVDSTLKIQPAKLEDSAVYLCASSSTAVSRGAQYFGPGTRLLVL.

This clonotype was seen at least ten times. This chain links TRBV7-8 with TRBJ1-2, with TRBD1 matching 8 bases. CDR1 is SGHVS, CDR2 FQNEAQ, per germline. With V trimmed by 2 bases and J by 3 bases, 2 bases remained unmatched. The CDR3 totals 14 residues. The CDR3 DNA reads as TGTGCCAGCAGCTTACAGGACAGGGACTATGGCTACACCTTC. Amino acid sequence: CASSLQDRDYGYTF.

This clonotype was observed at least ten times. The J gene is TRBJ1-1, the V gene TRBV6-1; D remains unclear. Trimming left V 6 bases short and J 0 bases short, with 8 bases between. CDR3 length: 13 residues. Germline values: CDR1 MNHNS, CDR2 SASEGT. The CDR3 region has the DNA TGTGCCAGCAGCGCCGTCATGAACACTGAAGCTTTCTTT. Translating it yields CASSAVMNTEAFF.

The rearrangement links TRBV20-1 to TRBJ1-5, with 8 bases fitting TRBD1. The germline gives CDR1 DFQATT, CDR2 SNEGSKA (reference sequence). Trimming at V came to 5 bases and at J to 5 bases, leaving 11 bases not matched to a gene. The CDR3 length is 15 residues. CDR3 DNA sequence: TGCAGTGCTGATCTACAGGGGGATGTGCATCAGCCCCAGCATTTT. Protein product: CSADLQGDVHQPQHF.

This clonotype has more than one count but fewer than ten. This chain joins TRBV19 and TRBJ1-5; D ambiguous. This CDR3 is built from 15 residues. CDR1 and CDR2 from the germline V gene are LNHDA and SQIVND (reference sequence). The V and J ends lost 2 bases and 3 bases respectively, with 11 bases between them. This chain's CDR3 is CASSISPANNQPQHF. The CDR3 nucleotides read TGTGCCAGTAGTATATCCCCAGCAAACAATCAGCCCCAGCATTTT.

The chain uses TRBV11-2 and TRBJ2-1; TRBD2 agrees at 7 bases. Germline-derived CDR1 and CDR2 are SGHAT and FQNNGV. V dropped 1 base and J dropped 2; count of bases not matched to a gene: 2. The CDR3 has 15 amino acids. CDR3 sequence: CASSLVGLAYNEQFF. CDR3 DNA sequence: TGTGCCAGCAGCTTAGTTGGACTAGCCTACAATGAGCAGTTCTTC.

V gene TRBV4-1 combines with J gene TRBJ2-1; 9 bases fit TRBD2. The trim removed 4 bases at V and 1 base at J, leaving 11 bases unmatched. Germline-derived CDR1 and CDR2 are MGHRA and YSYEKL. The CDR3 length is 18 residues. The CDR3 coding sequence is TGCGCCAGCAGCCCCCTAGGGCGGGAGGGCAAGTCCTACAATGAGCAGTTCTTC. The encoded protein is CASSPLGREGKSYNEQFF.

The chain is built from TRBV7-2 and TRBJ2-2, with D possibly being TRBD2 (5 bases). V lost 1 base to trimming and J lost 4 bases, with 10 bases between them. Germline-derived CDR1 and CDR2 are SGHTA and FQGNSA. The CDR3 spans 15 residues. The CDR3 region is CASSLGLGSTGELFF. CDR3 nucleotides: TGTGCCAGCAGCTTAGGGTTAGGGAGCACCGGGGAGCTGTTTTTT.

J is TRBJ2-7 and V is TRBV7-2, with D unclear. This CDR3 is 11 amino acids long. Trimming removed 6 bases at V and 2 bases at J, with 5 bases between. Looked up from germline, CDR1 is SGHTA and CDR2 is FQGNSA. The CDR3 region is CASRATYEQYF. Here the CDR3 DNA reads TGTGCCAGCAGGGCGACCTACGAGCAGTACTTC. Full variable domain (remainder filled in from reference TRBV7-2 and TRBJ2-7): GAGVSQSPSNKVTEKGKDVELRCDPISGHTALYWYRQSLGQGLEFLIYFQGNSAPDKSGLPSDRFSAERTGGSVSTLTIQRTQQEDSAVYLCASRATYEQYFGPGTRLTVT.

The chain uses TRBV5-5 and TRBJ2-2; D uncertain. Trimming took 1 base from V and 6 from J, leaving 7 bases between them. Germline V CDR1 and CDR2: SGHKS, YYEKEE (reference sequence). This CDR3 comprises 13 residues. The CDR3 reads CASSLWSSGELFF. For the CDR3, the DNA is TGTGCCAGCAGCTTGTGGTCCTCCGGGGAGCTGTTTTTT.

The sample holds a few counts of this clonotype. The chain recombines TRBV27 with TRBJ2-5; 9 bases line up with TRBD2. Germline CDR1 is MNHEY and CDR2 is SMNVEV (reference sequence). V lost 9 bases, J lost 4 bases, and 12 bases stayed unmatched. This CDR3 comprises 15 residues. CDR3 amino acids: CASASGTSSGETQYF. The DNA for the CDR3 is TGTGCCAGTGCCTCTGGGACTAGCTCGGGAGAGACCCAGTACTTC.

This clonotype was detected many times. The chain joins TRBV6-1 to TRBJ2-7; 7 bases agree with TRBD1. The CDR3 is 14 residues long. The germline gives CDR1 MNHNS, CDR2 SASEGT. After removal of 6 bases from V and 4 bases from J, the junction contained 9 bases not matched to a gene. CDR3 residues: CASSPDRLGYEQYF. As DNA, the CDR3 is TGTGCCAGCAGCCCGGACAGGCTTGGGTACGAGCAGTACTTC.

This clonotype was counted many times. The J gene is TRBJ2-7, the V gene TRBV28, with 8 bases matching TRBD2. After removal of 9 bases from V and 2 bases from J, the junction contained 3 bases not matched to a gene. This CDR3 has 12 residues. Germline CDR1 reads MDHEN; CDR2 reads SYDVKM. The CDR3 protein is CASDGGAYEQYF. CDR3 sequence (DNA): TGTGCCAGTGACGGGGGGGCCTACGAGCAGTACTTC.

This clonotype showed up many times. The rearrangement links TRBV24-1 to TRBJ2-2; D is possibly TRBD1 or TRBD2 (5 bases each). Trimming left V 1 base short and J 4 bases short, with 12 bases between. CDR3 length: 16 amino acids. In germline, CDR1 is KGHDR, CDR2 SFDVKD. The CDR3 reads CATSDFPGTITGELFF. In DNA, the CDR3 is TGTGCCACCAGTGATTTTCCAGGGACCATCACCGGGGAGCTGTTTTTT.

This clonotype was observed a few times. The chain combines TRBV7-9 with TRBJ1-2, with a weak D call TRBD1 (5 bases). V was pared by 1 base and J by 2 bases, with 20 bases between. The CDR3 has 18 amino acids. CDR1 is SEHNR, CDR2 FQNEAQ, per germline (reference sequence). CDR3: CASSLGGWTTDANYGYTF. CDR3 DNA sequence: TGTGCCAGCAGCTTAGGAGGATGGACAACCGATGCCAACTATGGCTACACCTTC. Drawing the rest from reference TRBV7-9 and TRBJ1-2, the complete variable domain is DTGVSQNPRHKITKRGQNVTFRCDPISEHNRLYWYRQTLGQGPEFLTYFQNEAQLEKSRLLSDRFSAERPKGSFSTLEIQRTEQGDSAMYLCASSLGGWTTDANYGYTFGSGTRLTVV.

In its sample, this clonotype was seen many times. The gene calls are TRBV7-6 and TRBJ2-7, with 7 bases aligning to TRBD2. This CDR3 comprises 15 residues. CDR1 SGHVS and CDR2 FNYEAQ come from the germline V gene. V lost 3 bases to trimming and J lost 7 bases; unmatched junction nucleotides: 12. The CDR3, as DNA: TGTGCCAGCAGCTTGGGACTAACCCGCCCGGGGGAGCAGTACTTC. It codes for CASSLGLTRPGEQYF.

This clonotype appeared many times. The rearrangement links TRBV27 to TRBJ1-1; TRBD1 is a possible D gene (6 bases). The germline CDR1 and CDR2 sequences are MNHEY and SMNVEV (reference sequence). The CDR3 is 15 amino acids. Trimming took 0 bases from V and 4 from J, leaving 12 bases between them. In nucleotides, the CDR3 is TGTGCCAGCAGTTTATCGATCGGGGGGCCCACTGAAGCTTTCTTT. As protein: CASSLSIGGPTEAFF.

This clonotype has more than one count but fewer than ten. The rearrangement joins TRBV5-1 to TRBJ1-3; D not resolved. Trimming removed 4 bases at V and 0 bases at J, with 11 bases between. Germline CDR1 reads SGHRS; CDR2 reads YFSETQ. The length of the CDR3 is 15 residues. CDR3 bases: TGCGCCAGCAGCATGGACGGGAGCTCTGGAAACACCATATATTTT. Its translation is CASSMDGSSGNTIYF.

The genes are TRBV5-1 and TRBJ1-5; D unresolved. The CDR3 is 21 amino acids. Germline lookup yields CDR1 SGHRS and CDR2 YFSETQ. Trimming took 0 bases from V and 0 from J, leaving 25 bases between them. The CDR3 here is CASSLGIIRRPIKNSNQPQHF. The CDR3, as DNA: TGCGCCAGCAGCTTGGGAATTATCAGGAGACCAATTAAGAATAGCAATCAGCCCCAGCATTTT. The whole variable domain, filled in from reference TRBV5-1 and TRBJ1-5, reads KAGVTQTPRYLIKTRGQQVTLSCSPISGHRSVSWYQQTPGQGLQFLFEYFSETQRNKGNFPGRFSGRQFSNSRSEMNVSTLELGDSALYLCASSLGIIRRPIKNSNQPQHFGDGTRLSIL.

The chain links TRBV4-1 to TRBJ1-1, with D perhaps matching TRBD1 (5 bases). Germline CDR1 and CDR2: MGHRA and YSYEKL. This CDR3 has 14 residues. V lost 4 bases, J lost 3 bases, and 12 bases lay in between. CDR3 coding DNA: TGCGCCAGCAGCCCGAGGGACCTGGACACTGAAGCTTTCTTT. Its protein product is CASSPRDLDTEAFF.

In regard to this clonotype: One end of the junction does not line up with germline, which may come from a read error. V gene TRBV20-1 combines with J gene TRBJ1-4; D perhaps matches TRBD1 (6 bases). Germline-derived CDR1 and CDR2 are DFQATT and SNEGSKA (reference sequence). This CDR3 is 14 amino acids long. This CDR3 reads CSAERTGFGEELFF. In nucleotides, the CDR3 is TGCAGTGCCGAAAGAACAGGGTTTGGTGAAGAACTGTTTTTT.

This clonotype was observed a few times. This CDR3 reads CASTIPSGTYTF. The DNA for the CDR3 is TGTGCCAGCACCATACCCTCCGGAACCTACACCTTC. The V and J genes are TRBV19 and TRBJ1-2; D gene uncertain. The CDR3 is 12 amino acids. Germline CDR1 LNHDA, CDR2 SQIVND (reference sequence). The V end lost 9 bases, the J end lost 10 bases, and 18 bases lay between the germline ends.

This chain connects TRBV5-6 to TRBJ2-1, with 8 bases fitting TRBD2. Per the germline V gene, CDR1 is SGHDT and CDR2 is YYEEEE. The V and J ends lost 2 bases and 2 bases, in that order; junction bases with no gene match: 9. The CDR3 runs 17 residues. Here the CDR3 DNA reads TGTGCCAGCAGCTTAGGGGCAGCGGGAGTCCCCTACAATGAGCAGTTCTTC. It codes for CASSLGAAGVPYNEQFF.

The gene calls are TRBV10-3 and TRBJ2-7, with a tentative D call TRBD2 (7 bases). Trimming took off 7 bases at V and 4 bases at J, with 17 bases between the two ends. From germline, CDR1 is ENHRY and CDR2 SYGVKD. The CDR3 runs 14 residues. The CDR3 region is CAIKGGGALYEQYF. The CDR3 nucleotides are TGTGCCATCAAAGGGGGGGGGGCGCTATACGAGCAGTACTTC.

As regards this clonotype: Just one base apart from a much larger clone, this may be a read error. The chain uses TRBV10-3 and TRBJ2-2, with D perhaps TRBD2 (5 bases). Germline CDR1 ENHRY, CDR2 SYGVKD. This CDR3 comprises 16 residues. CDR3 loop: CAISEPASGATGELVF. CDR3 nucleotide sequence: TGTGCCATCAGTGAGCCGGCCAGCGGCGCAACCGGGGAGCTGGTTTTT.

This rearrangement joins TRBV20-1 to TRBJ1-1; maybe TRBD1 (5 bases). Per the germline V gene, CDR1 is DFQATT and CDR2 is SNEGSKA (reference sequence). V was clipped by 3 bases and J by 2 bases, with 10 bases between them. This CDR3 contains 13 residues. For the CDR3, the DNA is TGCAGTGCTAGTAAGGGGACTAACACTGAAGCTTTCTTT. The encoded protein is CSASKGTNTEAFF.

Worth noting for this clonotype: The conserved closing phenylalanine or tryptophan is absent in this CDR3, likely reflecting a read error. The chain couples TRBV4-2 to TRBJ1-1, with 8 bases fitting TRBD1. The germline V gene encodes CDR1 LGHNA and CDR2 YNFKEQ. The CDR3 extends over 17 amino acids. Germline trimming cut 2 bases from V and 6 bases from J; bases unmatched to any gene: 14. CDR3 nucleotides: TGTGCCAGCAGCCAAAAAAGGACAGGGCTTAATTTTTCTGAAGCTTTCTGT. This codes for CASSQKRTGLNFSEAFC.

This clonotype appeared many times. J is TRBJ2-5 and V is TRBV7-2; possible D gene TRBD1, 8 bases. From germline, CDR1 is SGHTA and CDR2 FQGNSA. The germline V and J ends were trimmed by 5 bases and 5 bases, with 15 bases remaining between them. There are 14 residues in the CDR3. The CDR3 DNA follows: TGTGCCAGCAGCCAATACAGGGGGGGGGAGACCCAGTACTTC. Residues: CASSQYRGGETQYF.

This clonotype showed up just a few times. The rearrangement joins TRBV5-5 to TRBJ2-4; no firm D call. This CDR3 comprises 17 residues. With 4 bases removed from V and 1 base from J, the gap between germline ends came to 18 bases. The germline CDR1 and CDR2 sequences are SGHKS and YYEKEE (reference sequence). CDR3 bases: TGTGCCAGCAGCCCGGAATCTTTGTTAATCGCCAAAAACATTCAGTACTTC. The encoded protein is CASSPESLLIAKNIQYF.